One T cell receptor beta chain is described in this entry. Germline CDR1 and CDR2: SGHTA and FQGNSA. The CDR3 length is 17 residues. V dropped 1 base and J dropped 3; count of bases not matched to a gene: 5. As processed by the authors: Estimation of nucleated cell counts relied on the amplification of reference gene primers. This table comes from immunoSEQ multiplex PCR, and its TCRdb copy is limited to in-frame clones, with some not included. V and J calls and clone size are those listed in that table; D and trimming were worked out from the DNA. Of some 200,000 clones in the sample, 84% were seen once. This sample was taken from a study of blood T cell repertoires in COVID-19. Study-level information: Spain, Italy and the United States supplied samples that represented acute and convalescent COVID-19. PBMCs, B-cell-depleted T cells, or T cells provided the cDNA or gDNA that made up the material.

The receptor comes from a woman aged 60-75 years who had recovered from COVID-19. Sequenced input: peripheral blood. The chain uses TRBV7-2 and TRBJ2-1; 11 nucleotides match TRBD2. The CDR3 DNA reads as TGTGCCAGCAGCTTAGTAGGGGGGACTAGCGGCTACAATGAGCAGTTCTTC. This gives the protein CASSLVGGTSGYNEQFF.